The sample holds many counts of the clone carrying this TCR beta chain. Its antigen remains unknown. The data were taken from a study of post-analysis software for immune sequencing data. About the research overall: Some patients lacked subtype; others had relapsing-remitting, secondary progressive or progressive-relapsing disease. Findings and limits, study-wide: Same-batch preparations were strongly co-clustered by F measure. Roughly five TRBV segments appeared more often in patients than in controls, and TRBV5-6, TRBV5-1 and TRBV20-1 were among these. Controls significantly exceeded multiple sclerosis patients in normalized Chao1 diversity.

The TCR beta cDNA libraries carried unique molecular identifiers. A population of about 1 to 11 million T cells gave rise to 450,000 to 500,000 cDNA molecules. TCRdb reprocessed the PCR reads with MiXCR, giving one entry per CDR3 protein. The table includes over 250,000 distinct CDR3 sequences, 36% detected once. V lost 1 base and J lost 3; bases outside the gene matches: 9. This CDR3 is built from 17 residues. Germline CDR1 KGHSH, CDR2 LQKENI. This clonotype was sampled from a girl aged 5-17 years with multiple sclerosis. The chain couples TRBV18 to TRBJ1-5; 7 bases fit TRBD1. Sequencing used blood. The CDR3 coding sequence is TGTGCCAGCTCACCACGGTCGGGGGACAGTGCCAATCAGCCCCAGCATTTT. It is translated as CASSPRSGDSANQPQHF. Full variable domain (outside the CDR3, taken from reference TRBV18 and TRBJ1-5): NAGVMQNPRHLVRRRGQEARLRCSPMKGHSHVYWYRQLPEEGLKFMVYLQKENIIDESGMPKERFSAEFPKEGPSILRIQQVVRGDSAAYFCASSPRSGDSANQPQHFGDGTRLSIL.